This T cell receptor beta chain is from a study of T cells in Graves' hyperthyroidism and ophthalmopathy. General observations from the study: Researchers report that a 13 V-J model separated ophthalmopathy from stable hyperthyroidism.

This CDR3 spans 12 amino acids. Germline lookup yields CDR1 MDHEN and CDR2 SYDVKM. V was cut by 6 bases and J by 1 base, with 6 bases left in between. Absent ophthalmopathy progression within 18 months defined stable Graves' hyperthyroidism. What was amplified from RNA transcripts were TCR beta CDR3 regions. RT-PCR in the first round (using the HTBI primer set) targeted the TCR CDR3. TCRdb called the multiplex PCR reads again in MiXCR, with one record for every CDR3 protein. The sample records approximately 300,000 distinct CDR3 sequences, 15% to 20% being singletons. This clonotype has a count of ten or more. Its antigen remains unknown.

This clonotype originated in a man in his thirties or forties with Graves' hyperthyroidism. The chain is built from TRBV28 and TRBJ1-1; D call uncertain. Sequenced: blood. The CDR3 region has the DNA TGTGCCAGCAGGAGGGAGAACACTGAAGCTTTCTTT. It specifies CASRRENTEAFF.